Here is one T cell receptor beta chain with its context. The protocol was immunoSEQ multiplex PCR, while the TCRdb copy is restricted to in-frame clones and leaves out a portion. The table has approximately 61,000 clones, about nine tenths seen once. The sample comes from a study of T cell changes during pregnancy in multiple sclerosis. The CDR3 is 16 residues long. The germline V gene has CDR1 KGHSH and CDR2 LQKENI. Trimming left V 3 bases short and J 0 bases short, with 12 bases between. Specimen: peripheral blood, collected in the first trimester of pregnancy. The source of this sequence is a female donor in good health, enrolled as a control in a pregnancy study. This rearrangement joins TRBV18 to TRBJ2-1; tentatively, D is TRBD2 (5 bases). The CDR3 spells CASSPRGQSSYNEQFF. The CDR3 DNA is TGTGCCAGCTCACCCCGAGGGCAGAGCTCCTACAATGAGCAGTTCTTC. The entire variable domain, with the rest obtained from reference TRBV18 and TRBJ2-1, is as follows: NAGVMQNPRHLVRRRGQEARLRCSPMKGHSHVYWYRQLPEEGLKFMVYLQKENIIDESGMPKERFSAEFPKEGPSILRIQQVVRGDSAAYFCASSPRGQSSYNEQFFGPGTRLTVL.